This T cell receptor beta chain was identified in a study of control samples from healthy donors and cancer patients (dated by TCRdb to 2018 to 2020). The receptor library was made with the immunoSEQ multiplex PCR assay. TCRdb limited this immuneACCESS table to in-frame rearrangements with V and J called. A share of clones is missing; checked studies link under half to unresolved V genes, and the rest is unexplained. The sample table shows fewer than 150,000 clones, and approximately 90% are seen once. 8.5% to 10% of the sample is in the top ten clones. The CDR3 sequence holds 15 residues, the cysteine and phenylalanine included. Only the CDR3 portion is preserved as DNA: 45 bases, with reading frame beginning at the first base. For CDR1 and CDR2, the germline V gene lists KGHSH and LQKENI. V loses 0 bases, J loses 6 bases, and the germline ends lie 12 bases apart. Concerning this clone itself: Its antigen is currently not known. Base qualities are not at hand, and no much larger clone is one base apart.

The sequence came from a man younger than 35 in good health. The chain was built from TRBV18 and TRBJ1-3; the D gene identity is not certain. Sequenced: blood. The nucleotide sequence reads as follows: TGTGCCAGCTCACCACCGCGATCCCGTGAAAACACCATATATTTT. It translates to CASSPPRSRENTIYF.